This TCR beta chain was captured in a study of response to subunit inactivated influenza vaccine. Study-wide points: Few additional T cells are recruited per seasonal influenza vaccination, authors suggested.

To note about this clonotype: What it binds is unknown.

CDR3 length: 15 residues. Germline V gene lookup returns CDR1 SGHTA and CDR2 FQGNSA. V lost 5 bases, J lost 2 bases, and 4 bases stayed unmatched. Each CDR3 protein is one row after TCRdb ran MiXCR on the RT-PCR reads. The table shows around 850,000 distinct CDR3 sequences, with roughly 18% occurring only once. The origin of this receptor is a man aged 45 to 65 who received an inactivated influenza vaccine. The sequencing used PBMCs from blood, collected around 5 days after vaccination. The V call is TRBV7-2, the J call TRBJ2-5; 11 bases are a match to TRBD2. CDR3 DNA: TGTGCCAGCAGCGGCCGACTAGCGGGGCAAGAGACCCAGTACTTC. This codes for CASSGRLAGQETQYF.